The 14 T cell receptor beta chains below all came from one sample that was sequenced in a study of blood T cells in healthy people across ages. Sample-barcoded 5' priming and a J-beta primer mix drove a second PCR of about 6 to 12 cycles. TCRdb analysed the 5' RACE reads with MiXCR anew, one entry per CDR3 protein. The sample lists approximately 790,000 distinct CDR3 sequences, 60% to 80% seen once, with roughly 25% in the top ten. Material: blood. Receptors originate from a man aged 30 to 39 in good health.

The rearrangement joins TRBV20-1 to TRBJ2-4, with a tentative D call TRBD2 (6 bases). The last part of the DNA fits TRBJ2-7 better; the J call may be wrong. From germline, CDR1 is DFQATT and CDR2 SNEGSKA (reference sequence). CDR3 length: 14 amino acids. The CDR3 DNA follows: TGCAGTGCTAGAGATCCTATAGGAGGGTACGAGCAGTACTTC. Amino acid sequence: CSARDPIGGYEQYF.

This chain joins TRBV24-1 and TRBJ2-6; weak D call: TRBD1 (5 bases). The CDR3 extends over 16 amino acids. V lost 4 bases to trimming and J lost 4 bases, with 13 bases between them. CDR1 is KGHDR, CDR2 SFDVKD, per germline. The CDR3 DNA sequence: TGTGCCACCAGTGACCCCAGGGCGAGGGGGGCCAACGTCCTGACTTTC. Protein: CATSDPRARGANVLTF.

The V call is TRBV5-1, the J call TRBJ2-1; TRBD2 matches 9 bases. The J call may be mistaken, given a closer DNA end match to TRBJ2-7. CDR3 length equals 18 residues. CDR1 SGHRS and CDR2 YFSETQ come from the germline V gene. This chain's CDR3 is CASSLGGSGGNSYNEQYF. As DNA, the CDR3 is TGCGCCAGCAGCTTGGGAGGTAGCGGGGGCAACTCCTACAATGAGCAGTACTTC.

The V gene is TRBV29-1, the J gene TRBJ2-5; possibly TRBD1 for D (6 bases). V was shortened by 0 bases and J by 13 bases, with 24 bases between the two germline ends. The CDR3 consists of 15 residues. CDR1 is SQVTM, CDR2 ANQGSEA, per germline. CDR3 in DNA: TGCAGCGTTGAAGACCCGGACAGAGCTGGCTACGAGCGGTACTTC. This translates into CSVEDPDRAGYERYF.

The V gene is TRBV7-2, the J gene TRBJ2-7, with D uncertain. V dropped 8 bases and J dropped 3 bases, with 20 bases sitting between them. Per the germline V gene, CDR1 is SGHTA and CDR2 is FQGNSA. The CDR3 sequence is 15 residues long. CDR3 DNA sequence: TGTGCCAGCCTTATAAACAGCCTTGGAAGCTACGAGCAGTACTTC. Protein: CASLINSLGSYEQYF. The complete variable domain, with remaining parts taken from reference TRBV7-2 and TRBJ2-7, reads GAGVSQSPSNKVTEKGKDVELRCDPISGHTALYWYRQSLGQGLEFLIYFQGNSAPDKSGLPSDRFSAERTGGSVSTLTIQRTQQEDSAVYLCASLINSLGSYEQYFGPGTRLTVT.

V is TRBV7-9 and J is TRBJ2-5, with 8 bases matching TRBD2. Germline values: CDR1 SEHNR, CDR2 FQNEAQ (reference sequence). With 2 bases clipped from V and 4 bases from J, the junction kept 9 bases outside the gene matches. This CDR3 comprises 16 residues. This CDR3 is CASSLLVAGRGETQYF. In DNA form, the CDR3 reads TGTGCCAGCAGCTTATTGGTAGCGGGGCGGGGAGAGACCCAGTACTTC.

This chain links TRBV27 with TRBJ1-5; TRBD1 agrees at 7 bases. The junction had 8 bases not matched to a gene; V was cut back by 5 bases and J by 4 bases. The CDR3 covers 15 residues. The germline CDR1 and CDR2 sequences are MNHEY and SMNVEV (reference sequence). This chain's CDR3 is CASSPRDRMNQPQHF. DNA of the CDR3: TGTGCCAGCAGTCCTAGGGACAGAATGAATCAGCCCCAGCATTTT.

The chain recombines TRBV27 with TRBJ2-3; 7 bases fit TRBD2. The CDR3 extends over 18 amino acids. The V and J ends lost 2 bases and 5 bases, in that order; junction bases with no gene match: 16. Germline CDR1 and CDR2: MNHEY and SMNVEV (reference sequence). The CDR3, as DNA: TGTGCCAGCAGTTTACGGGGGGTGGGGCAGTTTGGGCTAGATACGCAGTATTTT. Its translation is CASSLRGVGQFGLDTQYF.

In its sample, this clonotype was seen a few times. This chain joins TRBV20-1 and TRBJ2-1; 11 nucleotides match TRBD2. Germline CDR1 reads DFQATT; CDR2 reads SNEGSKA (reference sequence). V shed 6 bases and J 7 bases; nucleotides not matched to a gene: 11. The CDR3 covers 15 residues. The CDR3 sequence: CSAHSTSGVDNEQFF. The CDR3 nucleotides are TGCAGTGCCCACTCGACTAGCGGGGTCGATAATGAGCAGTTCTTC.

The rearrangement joins TRBV25-1 to TRBJ2-1; 7 bases map to TRBD2. CDR3 length: 12 amino acids. Germline V CDR1 and CDR2: MGHDK, SYGVNS. J lost 12 bases, V lost 2 bases, and 4 bases had no gene match. Here the CDR3 DNA reads TGTGCCAGCAGTGAAGGGGGGGGTCCGCAGTTCTTC. This encodes CASSEGGGPQFF.

The table lists this clonotype with a few counts. The chain has TRBV9 and TRBJ2-7; D might be TRBD1 (6 bases). The CDR3 totals 13 residues. Germline loops: CDR1 SGDLS, CDR2 YYNGEE. The germline V and J ends were trimmed by 3 bases and 0 bases, with 7 bases remaining between them. This CDR3 is CASSARGSYEQYF. In DNA form, the CDR3 reads TGTGCCAGCAGCGCCAGGGGCTCCTACGAGCAGTACTTC.

The chain joins TRBV4-3 to TRBJ2-2; D is undetermined. Germline V lookup: CDR1 LGHNA, CDR2 YSLEER. V lost 6 bases to trimming and J lost 2 bases, with 13 bases between them. This CDR3 comprises 15 residues. CDR3 protein: CASRAGSTNTGELFF. Written as DNA, the CDR3 is TGCGCCAGCAGGGCCGGGTCCACAAACACCGGGGAGCTGTTTTTT.

This clonotype has just a few counts. The V and J genes are TRBV9 and TRBJ2-3; no firm D call. The CDR3 is 11 amino acids. The V gene's germline CDR1 is SGDLS and CDR2 YYNGEE. The V end was cut by 4 bases, the J end by 5 bases, with 5 bases between. CDR3 sequence (DNA): TGTGCCAGCAGCATGGGAGATACGCAGTATTTT. Translating gives CASSMGDTQYF. Combining the CDR3 with reference TRBV9 and TRBJ2-3 gives the whole variable domain DSGVTQTPKHLITATGQRVTLRCSPRSGDLSVYWYQQSLDQGLQFLIQYYNGEERAKGNILERFSAQQFPDLHSELNLSSLELGDSALYFCASSMGDTQYFGPGTRLTVL.

The chain combines TRBV7-3 with TRBJ2-7; maybe TRBD1 (6 bases). This CDR3 region has 14 residues. CDR1 is SGHTA, CDR2 FQGTGA, per germline. Trimming left V 4 bases short and J 7 bases short, with 17 bases between. The CDR3 loop reads CASSSGTLLKEQYF. The DNA for the CDR3 is TGTGCCAGCAGCTCCGGGACACTCTTGAAGGAGCAGTACTTC. Full variable domain (outside the CDR3, taken from reference TRBV7-3 and TRBJ2-7): GAGVSQTPSNKVTEKGKYVELRCDPISGHTALYWYRQSLGQGPEFLIYFQGTGAADDSGLPNDRFFAVRPEGSVSTLKIQRTERGDSAVYLCASSSGTLLKEQYFGPGTRLTVT.